This T cell receptor beta chain emerged from a study of T-cell reconstitution after alpha-beta-depleted transplantation in children. Trimming shortened V by 2 bases and J by 3 bases, and 6 bases separated the two germline ends. The CDR3 consists of 13 residues. The germline gives CDR1 SGHRS, CDR2 YFSETQ. General observations from the study: T-cell counts and diversity at one year post-transplant came mainly from newly produced T cells. Reports say that about two months after transplant, the alpha-beta T cells came out of several hundred graft clones that had expanded.

Construction of the TCRbeta library involved unique molecular identifiers. Each CDR3 protein gets one entry after TCRdb re-called the PCR reads with MiXCR. This table holds 280,000 or so distinct CDR3 sequences, approximately 10% found once. This clonotype occurred many times. What it binds is not known. This clonotype was obtained from a male patient under 10 years old who had a stem cell transplant for chronic granulomatous disease, so the T cells may come from the graft donor. V is TRBV5-1 and J is TRBJ2-1; D remains ambiguous. Sequences were derived from peripheral blood, sampled 180 days after TCRalphabeta/CD19-depleted stem cell transplant. The CDR3 reads CASSFDHYNEQFF. As DNA, the CDR3 is TGCGCCAGCAGCTTCGACCACTACAATGAGCAGTTCTTC.